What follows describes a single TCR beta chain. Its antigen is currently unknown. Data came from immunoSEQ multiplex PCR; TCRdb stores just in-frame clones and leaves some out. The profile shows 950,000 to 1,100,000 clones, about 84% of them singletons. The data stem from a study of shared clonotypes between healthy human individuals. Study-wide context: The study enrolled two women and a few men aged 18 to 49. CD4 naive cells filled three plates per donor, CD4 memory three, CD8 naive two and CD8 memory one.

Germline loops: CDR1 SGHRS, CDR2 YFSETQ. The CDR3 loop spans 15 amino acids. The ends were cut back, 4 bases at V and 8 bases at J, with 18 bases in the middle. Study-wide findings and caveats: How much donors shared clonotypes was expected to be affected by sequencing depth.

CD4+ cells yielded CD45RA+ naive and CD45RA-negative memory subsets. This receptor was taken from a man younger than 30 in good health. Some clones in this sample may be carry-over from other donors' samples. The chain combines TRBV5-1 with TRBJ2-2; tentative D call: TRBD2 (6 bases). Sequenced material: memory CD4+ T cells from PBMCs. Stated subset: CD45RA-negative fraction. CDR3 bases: TGCGCCAGCAGCGCCCCCGGGACTCAGTCGGGGGAGCTGTTTTTT. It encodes CASSAPGTQSGELFF.